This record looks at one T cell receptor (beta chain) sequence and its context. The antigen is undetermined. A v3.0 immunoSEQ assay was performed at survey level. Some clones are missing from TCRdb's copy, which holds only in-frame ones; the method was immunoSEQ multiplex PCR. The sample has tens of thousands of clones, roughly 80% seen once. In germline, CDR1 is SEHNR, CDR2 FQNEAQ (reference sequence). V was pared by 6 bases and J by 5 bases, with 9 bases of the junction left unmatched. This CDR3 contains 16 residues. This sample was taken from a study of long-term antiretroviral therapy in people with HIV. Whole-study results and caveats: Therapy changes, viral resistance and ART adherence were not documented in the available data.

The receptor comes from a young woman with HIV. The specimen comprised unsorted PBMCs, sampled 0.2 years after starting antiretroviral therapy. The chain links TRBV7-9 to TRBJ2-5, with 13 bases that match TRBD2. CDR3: CASRPTSGGAGETQYF. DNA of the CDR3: TGTGCCAGCAGACCTACTAGCGGGGGGGCCGGGGAGACCCAGTACTTC.